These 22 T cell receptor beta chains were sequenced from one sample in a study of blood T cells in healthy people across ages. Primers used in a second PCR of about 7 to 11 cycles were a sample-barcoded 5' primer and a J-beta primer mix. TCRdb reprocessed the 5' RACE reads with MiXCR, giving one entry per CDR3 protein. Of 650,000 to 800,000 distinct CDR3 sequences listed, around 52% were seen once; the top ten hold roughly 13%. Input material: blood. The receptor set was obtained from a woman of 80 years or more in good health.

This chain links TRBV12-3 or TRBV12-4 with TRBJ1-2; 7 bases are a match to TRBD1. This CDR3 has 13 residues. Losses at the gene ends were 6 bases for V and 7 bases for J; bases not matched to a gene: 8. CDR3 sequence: CASSRGTEGGYTF. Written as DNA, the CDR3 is TGTGCCAGCAGCCGCGGGACAGAGGGTGGCTACACCTTC.

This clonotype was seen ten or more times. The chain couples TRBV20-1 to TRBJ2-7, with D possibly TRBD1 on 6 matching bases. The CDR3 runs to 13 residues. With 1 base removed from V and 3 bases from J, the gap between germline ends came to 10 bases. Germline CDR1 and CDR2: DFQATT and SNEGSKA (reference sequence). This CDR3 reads CSARGDTDYEQYF. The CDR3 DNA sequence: TGCAGTGCTAGAGGGGACACCGACTACGAGCAGTACTTC.

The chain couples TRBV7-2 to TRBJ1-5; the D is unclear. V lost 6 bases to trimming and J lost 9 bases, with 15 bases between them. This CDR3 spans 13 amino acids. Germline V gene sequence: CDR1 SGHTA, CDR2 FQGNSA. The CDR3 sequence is CASSSGLSRPQHF. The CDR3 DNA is TGTGCCAGCAGTTCTGGACTCTCAAGGCCCCAGCATTTT. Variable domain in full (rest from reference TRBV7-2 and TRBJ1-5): GAGVSQSPSNKVTEKGKDVELRCDPISGHTALYWYRQSLGQGLEFLIYFQGNSAPDKSGLPSDRFSAERTGGSVSTLTIQRTQQEDSAVYLCASSSGLSRPQHFGDGTRLSIL.

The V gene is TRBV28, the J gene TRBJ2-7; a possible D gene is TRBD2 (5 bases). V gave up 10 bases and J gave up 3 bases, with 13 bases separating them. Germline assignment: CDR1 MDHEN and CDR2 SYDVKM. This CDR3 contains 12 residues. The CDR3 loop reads CATETRGYEQYF. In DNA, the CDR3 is TGTGCCACAGAAACACGGGGCTACGAGCAGTACTTC.

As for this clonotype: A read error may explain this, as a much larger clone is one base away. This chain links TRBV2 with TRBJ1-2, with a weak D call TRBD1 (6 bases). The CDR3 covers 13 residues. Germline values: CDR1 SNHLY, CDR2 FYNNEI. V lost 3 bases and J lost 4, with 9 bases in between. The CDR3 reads CASSEARGYGYTF. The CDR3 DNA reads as TGTGCCAGCAGTGAGGCCAGGGGCTATGGCTACACCTTC.

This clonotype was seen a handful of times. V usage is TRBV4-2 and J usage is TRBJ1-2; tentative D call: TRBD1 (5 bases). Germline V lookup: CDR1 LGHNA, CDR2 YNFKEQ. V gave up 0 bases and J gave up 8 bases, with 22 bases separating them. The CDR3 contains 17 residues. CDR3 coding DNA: TGTGCCAGCAGCCAAGATCTCTATGCCCCTCAGGGTGGAGGCTACACCTTC. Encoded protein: CASSQDLYAPQGGGYTF.

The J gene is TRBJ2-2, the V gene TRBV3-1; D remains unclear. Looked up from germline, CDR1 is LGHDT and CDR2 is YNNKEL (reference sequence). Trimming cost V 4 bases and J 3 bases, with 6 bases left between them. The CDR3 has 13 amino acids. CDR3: CASSLSHTGELFF. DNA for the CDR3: TGTGCCAGCAGCCTCTCTCACACCGGGGAGCTGTTTTTT.

The DNA of the CDR3 is TGTGCCAGCAGCCAACGGTCAGTTGAGCAGTTCTTC. Translation gives CASSQRSVEQFF. The gene calls are TRBV3-1 and TRBJ2-1, with D hard to call. Deletions cut 2 bases from V and 9 bases from J, with 8 bases between. The CDR3 has 12 residues. Looked up from germline, CDR1 is LGHDT and CDR2 is YNNKEL (reference sequence).

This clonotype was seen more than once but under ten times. The DNA for the CDR3 is TGCAGTGCCGCGACAGAGCGAAACGAGCGGGGTACCTACGAGCAGTACTTC. It translates to CSAATERNERGTYEQYF. The genes are TRBV20-1 and TRBJ2-7, with 7 nucleotides matching TRBD2. The germline V gene encodes CDR1 DFQATT and CDR2 SNEGSKA (reference sequence). V was pared by 6 bases and J by 2 bases, with 19 bases of the junction left unmatched. CDR3 length: 17 residues.

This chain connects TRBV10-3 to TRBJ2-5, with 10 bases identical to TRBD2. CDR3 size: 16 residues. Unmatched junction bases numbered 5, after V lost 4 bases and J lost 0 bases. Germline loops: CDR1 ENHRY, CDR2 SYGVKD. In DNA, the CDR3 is TGTGCCATCAGTGGGACTAGCGGACCGTACCAAGAGACCCAGTACTTC. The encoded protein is CAISGTSGPYQETQYF.

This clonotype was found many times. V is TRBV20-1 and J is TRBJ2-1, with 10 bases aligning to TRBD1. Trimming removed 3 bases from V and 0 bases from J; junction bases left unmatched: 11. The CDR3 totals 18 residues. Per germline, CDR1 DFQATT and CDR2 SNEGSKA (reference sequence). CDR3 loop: CSASGDRGPRSSYNEQFF. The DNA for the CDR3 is TGCAGTGCTAGTGGCGACAGGGGGCCCCGGAGCTCCTACAATGAGCAGTTCTTC.

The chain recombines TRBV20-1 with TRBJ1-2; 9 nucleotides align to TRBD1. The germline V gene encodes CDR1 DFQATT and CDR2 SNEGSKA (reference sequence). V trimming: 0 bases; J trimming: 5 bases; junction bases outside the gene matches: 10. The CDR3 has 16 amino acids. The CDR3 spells CSARDLVETGGYGYTF. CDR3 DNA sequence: TGCAGTGCTAGAGATCTGGTGGAGACAGGGGGGTATGGCTACACCTTC.

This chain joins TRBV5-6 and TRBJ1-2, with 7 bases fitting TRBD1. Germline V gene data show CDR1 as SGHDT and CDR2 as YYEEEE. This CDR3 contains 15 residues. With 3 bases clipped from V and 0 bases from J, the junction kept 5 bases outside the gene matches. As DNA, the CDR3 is TGTGCCAGCAGCTGGGGACAGCAGCCTAACTATGGCTACACCTTC. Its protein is CASSWGQQPNYGYTF.

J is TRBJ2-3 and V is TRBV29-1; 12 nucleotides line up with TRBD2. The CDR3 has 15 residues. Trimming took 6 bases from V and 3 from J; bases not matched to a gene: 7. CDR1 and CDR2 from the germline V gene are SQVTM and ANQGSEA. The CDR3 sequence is CSVTPGTSGTDTQYF. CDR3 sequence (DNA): TGCAGCGTGACACCCGGGACTAGCGGGACAGATACGCAGTATTTT.

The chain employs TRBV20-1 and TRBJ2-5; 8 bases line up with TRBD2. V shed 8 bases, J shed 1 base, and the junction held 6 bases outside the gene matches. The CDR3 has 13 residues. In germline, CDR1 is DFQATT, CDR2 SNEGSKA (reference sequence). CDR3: CSFKREFQETQYF. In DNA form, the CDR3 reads TGCAGTTTCAAGCGGGAGTTCCAAGAGACCCAGTACTTC.

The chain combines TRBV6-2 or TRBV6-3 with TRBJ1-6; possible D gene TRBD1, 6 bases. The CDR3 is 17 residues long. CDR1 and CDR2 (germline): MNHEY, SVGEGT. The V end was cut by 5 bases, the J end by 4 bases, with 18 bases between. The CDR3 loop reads CASSLQGRLDYNSPLHF. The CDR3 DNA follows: TGTGCCAGCAGTCTACAGGGACGCCTAGATTATAATTCACCCCTCCACTTT.

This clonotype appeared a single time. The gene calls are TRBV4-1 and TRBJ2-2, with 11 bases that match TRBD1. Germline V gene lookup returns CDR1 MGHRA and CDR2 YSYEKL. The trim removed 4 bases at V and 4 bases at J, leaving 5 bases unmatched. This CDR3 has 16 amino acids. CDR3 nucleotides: TGCGCCAGCAGCCTCTTCGGGACAGGGGGCACCGGGGAGCTGTTTTTT. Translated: CASSLFGTGGTGELFF.

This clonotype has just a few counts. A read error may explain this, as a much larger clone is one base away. The CDR3 DNA sequence: TGTGCCAGCAGTTTAAGGTTTCGTGAGCAGTTCTTC. Translating gives CASSLRFREQFF. The rearrangement uses TRBV12-3 or TRBV12-4 and TRBJ2-1; D is unresolved. V shed 2 bases and J shed 9 bases, with 8 bases lying between them. The CDR3 length is 12 residues.

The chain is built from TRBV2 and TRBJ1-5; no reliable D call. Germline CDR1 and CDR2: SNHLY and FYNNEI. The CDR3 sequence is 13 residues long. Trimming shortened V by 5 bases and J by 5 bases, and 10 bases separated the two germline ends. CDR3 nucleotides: TGTGCCAGCAGTCCTTTCGCGGATCAGCCCCAGCATTTT. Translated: CASSPFADQPQHF.

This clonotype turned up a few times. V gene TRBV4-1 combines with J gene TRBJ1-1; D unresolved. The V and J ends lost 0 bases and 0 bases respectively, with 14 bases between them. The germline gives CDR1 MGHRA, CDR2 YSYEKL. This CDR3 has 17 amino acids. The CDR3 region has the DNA TGCGCCAGCAGCCAAGAACGTTCCGAGAGACTGAACACTGAAGCTTTCTTT. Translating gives CASSQERSERLNTEAFF.

CDR3 DNA sequence: TGCAGCGGGACACTAGCGGGGGACTCCTACGAGCAGTACTTC. Amino acid sequence: CSGTLAGDSYEQYF. The chain couples TRBV29-1 to TRBJ2-7, with 11 nucleotides matching TRBD2. CDR1 and CDR2 from the germline V gene are SQVTM and ANQGSEA. V was pared by 7 bases and J by 0 bases, with 5 bases of the junction left unmatched. The CDR3 extends over 14 amino acids.

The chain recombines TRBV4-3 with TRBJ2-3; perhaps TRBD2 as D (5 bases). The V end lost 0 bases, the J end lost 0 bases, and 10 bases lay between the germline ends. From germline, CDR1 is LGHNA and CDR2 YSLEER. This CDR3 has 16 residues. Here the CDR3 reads CASSQDSGFSTDTQYF. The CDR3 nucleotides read TGCGCCAGCAGCCAAGACTCGGGGTTTAGCACAGATACGCAGTATTTT.